This paragraph reports one T cell receptor (beta chain). The antigen is not known. Naive CD8 cells lacked CD45RO and underwent positive selection for CCR7, leaving out terminally differentiated effector memory CD45RA+ cells. The data stem from a study of shared clonotypes between healthy human individuals. The study, taken as a whole, reports: Generally, naive subsets (rather than memory subsets) showed larger estimated richness. Incomplete sequencing of sorted subsets was indicated by rarefaction despite large depth. Lower generation probabilities were found for non-shared clonotypes than for those shared by all four donors. The study found about 5.1% of naive CD4 clonotypes shared across a handful of donors.

Measured with immunoSEQ multiplex PCR; TCRdb has only the in-frame clones, and not every one. The sample yields approximately 600,000 clones, 90% to 95% seen once. From germline, CDR1 is SEHNR and CDR2 FQNEAQ (reference sequence). Trimming removed 4 bases from V and 4 bases from J, with 7 bases in between. The length of the CDR3 is 13 residues. Sequenced material: naive CD8+ T cells sorted from blood. The chain is built from TRBV7-9 and TRBJ1-4; D call uncertain. The TCR was taken from a woman aged 25 to 45 in good health. CDR3 nucleotide sequence: TGTGCCAGCAGCTCGCCCTTTAATGAAAAACTGTTTTTT. Its translation: CASSSPFNEKLFF.